This T cell receptor (beta chain) was recovered during a study of T cells in tuberculosis. Clones were read by immunoSEQ multiplex PCR, and TCRdb kept only the in-frame ones, dropping some. In the table there are about 40,000 clones, roughly 95% of which are singletons. Time point in this sample: new active TB diagnosis, blood taken before or within 7 days of starting treatment. This sample comprised PBMCs, obtained at tuberculosis diagnosis. This receptor was taken from an adult with tuberculosis.

The CDR3 here is CASRGGQGQNQPQHF. The CDR3 DNA sequence: TGTGCCAGCAGAGGGGGACAGGGGCAAAATCAGCCCCAGCATTTT. The rearrangement joins TRBV2 to TRBJ1-5; 10 bases are shared with TRBD1. Germline V CDR1 and CDR2: SNHLY, FYNNEI. This CDR3 is 15 amino acids long. V lost 6 bases, J lost 4 bases, and 6 bases stayed unmatched.